One and the same sample provided the 4 T cell receptor beta chains below, sequenced in a study of patients and donors after allogeneic stem cell transplantation. TCRdb recomputed calls from the RT-PCR reads with MiXCR, one row per CDR3 protein. The table has about a million distinct CDR3 sequences, more than 15% seen once. The sample taken for sequencing was blood, either unsorted or a sorted T cell fraction (not recorded which). Receptors originate from a human donor who was either an allogeneic HSCT recipient or a stem cell or donor lymphocyte infusion donor (not recorded which). It is not recorded whose cells these are; they may come from a transplant donor.

Here the CDR3 reads CASSANGLATRETQYF. The CDR3 region has the DNA TGTGCCAGCAGCGCTAACGGACTAGCGACTAGGGAGACCCAGTACTTC. This chain joins TRBV9 and TRBJ2-5; 9 nucleotides line up with TRBD2. V dropped 3 bases and J dropped 5; count of bases not matched to a gene: 11. CDR3 length equals 16 residues. Germline lookup yields CDR1 SGDLS and CDR2 YYNGEE. Using reference TRBV9 and TRBJ2-5 for the parts outside the CDR3, the full variable domain is DSGVTQTPKHLITATGQRVTLRCSPRSGDLSVYWYQQSLDQGLQFLIQYYNGEERAKGNILERFSAQQFPDLHSELNLSSLELGDSALYFCASSANGLATRETQYFGPGTRLLVL.

V usage is TRBV5-1 and J usage is TRBJ1-2; 7 bases map to TRBD1. CDR1 is SGHRS, CDR2 YFSETQ, per germline. J was trimmed by 3 bases and V by 3 bases; bases with no gene match: 8. The CDR3 totals 15 residues. The chain's CDR3 is CASSSDRARDYGYTF. The CDR3 DNA sequence: TGCGCCAGCAGCTCCGACAGGGCCCGGGACTATGGCTACACCTTC.

Regarding this clonotype: A read error is possible here, since a much larger clone lies one base away. V gene TRBV7-3 combines with J gene TRBJ2-3; 11 bases agree with TRBD2. Looked up from germline, CDR1 is SGHTA and CDR2 is FQGTGA. With 1 base clipped from V and 5 bases from J, the junction kept 2 bases outside the gene matches. This CDR3 has 15 residues. The CDR3: CASSLSLAGGDTQYF. The DNA of the CDR3 is TGTGCCAGCAGCTTAAGTCTAGCGGGGGGAGATACGCAGTATTTT.

This clonotype was picked up a small number of times. The CDR3 DNA follows: TGCAGTGCCCCCGTGGACATCCAATCCTACGAGCAGTACTTC. Translating it yields CSAPVDIQSYEQYF. V and J are TRBV20-1 and TRBJ2-7; TRBD1 is a possible D gene (5 bases). Per germline, CDR1 DFQATT and CDR2 SNEGSKA (reference sequence). The germline V and J ends were trimmed by 6 bases and 1 base, with 16 bases remaining between them. CDR3 length: 14 residues.